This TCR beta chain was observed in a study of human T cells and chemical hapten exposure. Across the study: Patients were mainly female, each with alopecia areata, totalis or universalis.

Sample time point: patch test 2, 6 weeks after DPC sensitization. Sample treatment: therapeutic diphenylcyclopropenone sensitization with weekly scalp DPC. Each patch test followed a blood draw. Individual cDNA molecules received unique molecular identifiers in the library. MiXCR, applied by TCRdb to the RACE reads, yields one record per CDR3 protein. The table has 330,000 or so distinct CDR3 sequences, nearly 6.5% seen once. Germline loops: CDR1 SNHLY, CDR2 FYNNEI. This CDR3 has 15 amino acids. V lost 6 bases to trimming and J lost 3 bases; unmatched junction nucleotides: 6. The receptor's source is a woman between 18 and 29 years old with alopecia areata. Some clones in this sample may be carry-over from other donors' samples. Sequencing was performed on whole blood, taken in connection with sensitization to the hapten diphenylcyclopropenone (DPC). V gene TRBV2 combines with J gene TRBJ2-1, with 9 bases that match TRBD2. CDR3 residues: CASRIAGAFYNEQFF. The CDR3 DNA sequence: TGTGCCAGCAGAATAGCGGGGGCTTTCTACAATGAGCAGTTCTTC.